This is a list of T cell receptor beta chains from one sample in a study of blood T cell repertoires in COVID-19. Repertoires were generated with immunoSEQ multiplex PCR, while TCRdb's copy carries only in-frame clones and drops some. The sample yields some 150,000 clones, about 86% seen once. Specimen: peripheral blood. These TCRs come from a woman aged 55-69 years with COVID-19, enrolled during active disease. CDR3s include the opening cysteine and the closing phenylalanine or tryptophan. D genes are given only for firm matches.

V gene	D gene	J gene	CDR3 protein	CDR3 DNA
TRBV28	-	TRBJ1-3	CASSYRGGSGNTIYF	TGTGCCAGCAGTTATCGGGGGGGCTCTGGAAACACCATATATTTT
TRBV9	TRBD2	TRBJ2-1	CASSPRLAGPGNEQFF	TGTGCCAGCAGCCCCCGACTAGCGGGGCCAGGCAATGAGCAGTTCTTC
TRBV16	TRBD2	TRBJ2-7	CASSQYSGTGEQYF	TGTGCCAGCAGCCAATACAGCGGGACGGGCGAGCAGTACTTC
TRBV12-3/TRBV12-4	-	TRBJ2-1	CASSSGSGEQFF	TGTGCCAGCAGTTCAGGTAGTGGGGAGCAGTTCTTC
TRBV9	-	TRBJ2-7	CASSGSTYEQYF	TGTGCCAGCTCGGGGAGCACCTACGAGCAGTACTTC
TRBV6-5	-	TRBJ1-2	CASSSGVDYGYTF	TGTGCCAGCAGTTCAGGGGTTGACTATGGCTACACCTTC
TRBV24-1	TRBD2	TRBJ2-3	CATSDLPTSGRPDTQYF	TGTGCCACCAGTGATTTACCGACTAGCGGGAGGCCAGATACGCAGTATTTT
TRBV4-1	-	TRBJ1-6	CASSQHRENSPLHF	TGCGCCAGCAGCCAACACAGGGAGAATTCACCCCTCCACTTT
TRBV5-1	-	TRBJ2-3	CASSPGGPTDTQYF	TGCGCCAGCAGCCCCGGAGGGCCCACAGATACGCAGTATTTT
TRBV6-5	-	TRBJ2-7	CASSYRGYEQYF	TGTGCCAGCAGTTACCGGGGCTACGAGCAGTACTTC
TRBV6-7	TRBD1	TRBJ2-1	CASSYSTRRQGRNEQFF	TGTGCCAGCAGTTACTCGACCCGGAGACAGGGACGCAATGAGCAGTTCTTC
TRBV5-5	TRBD1	TRBJ2-7	CASSLGYRGRDEQYF	TGTGCCAGCAGCTTGGGGTACAGGGGGCGGGACGAGCAGTACTTC
TRBV9	-	TRBJ1-3	CASSGGTLQGTGNTIYF	TGTGCCAGCAGCGGAGGGACCTTACAGGGAACTGGAAACACCATATATTTT
TRBV24-1	-	TRBJ2-1	CATSGRAYNEQFF	TGTGCCACCAGTGGGAGGGCCTACAATGAGCAGTTCTTC
TRBV18	TRBD1	TRBJ2-5	CASFSTGAPVETQYF	TGTGCCAGCTTTTCCACAGGGGCGCCAGTCGAGACCCAGTACTTC
TRBV21-1	-	TRBJ2-5	CASSKDRVAGAEETQYF	TGTGCCAGCAGCAAAGATAGGGTAGCGGGAGCCGAGGAGACCCAGTACTTC
TRBV10-3	TRBD1	TRBJ1-5	CAISDSDRDGQPQHF	TGTGCCATCAGTGATTCGGACAGGGACGGTCAGCCCCAGCATTTT
TRBV4-3	-	TRBJ1-5	CASSQDRGAQPQHF	TGCGCCAGCAGCCAAGATCGGGGGGCCCAGCCCCAGCATTTT
TRBV30	TRBD2	TRBJ2-2	CAWSVLIRASGRVGELFF	TGTGCCTGGAGTGTACTAATTAGGGCTAGCGGGCGGGTCGGGGAGCTGTTTTTT